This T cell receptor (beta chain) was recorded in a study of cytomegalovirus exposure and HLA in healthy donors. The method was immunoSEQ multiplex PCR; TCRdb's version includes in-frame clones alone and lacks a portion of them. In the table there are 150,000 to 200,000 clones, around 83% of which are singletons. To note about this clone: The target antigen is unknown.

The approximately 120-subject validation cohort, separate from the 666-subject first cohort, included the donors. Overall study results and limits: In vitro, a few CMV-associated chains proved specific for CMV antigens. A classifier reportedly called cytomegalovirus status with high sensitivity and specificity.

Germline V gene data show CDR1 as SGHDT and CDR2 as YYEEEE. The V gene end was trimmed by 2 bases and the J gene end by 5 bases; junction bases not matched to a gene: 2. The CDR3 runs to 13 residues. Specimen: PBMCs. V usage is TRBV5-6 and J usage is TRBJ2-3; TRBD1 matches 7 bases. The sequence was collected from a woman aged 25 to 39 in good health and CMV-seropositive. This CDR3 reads CASSFDRVDTQYF. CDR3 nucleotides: TGTGCCAGCAGCTTTGACAGGGTAGATACGCAGTATTTT. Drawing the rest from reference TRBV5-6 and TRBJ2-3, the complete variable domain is DAGVTQSPTHLIKTRGQQVTLRCSPKSGHDTVSWYQQALGQGPQFIFQYYEEEERQRGNFPDRFSGHQFPNYSSELNVNALLLGDSALYLCASSFDRVDTQYFGPGTRLTVL.